This T cell receptor beta chain was identified during a study of blood T cell repertoires in COVID-19. Turning to the study itself: The study drew acute and convalescent COVID-19 samples from the United States, Italy and Spain. Sources were T cells, B-cell-depleted T cells, or PBMCs; the material itself was cDNA or gDNA.

CDR1 and CDR2 from the germline V gene are SGHTA and FQGNSA. This CDR3 comprises 13 residues. V was shortened by 4 bases and J by 6 bases, with 12 bases between the two germline ends. The authors' processing: Amplified reference gene primers provided the basis for estimating nucleated cell counts. Sequenced by immunoSEQ multiplex PCR; TCRdb stores in-frame clones only, minus some. V and J calls and clone size are as listed in that table; D and trimming were resolved from the DNA. The sample lists about 110,000 clones; over 80% were seen once. This TCR was recovered from a woman aged 25 to 39 with acute or convalescent COVID-19. The specimen was peripheral blood. V and J are TRBV7-2 and TRBJ1-1; possibly TRBD1 for D (5 bases). In nucleotides, the CDR3 is TGTGCCAGCAGCTCCTACGGGGGTGCTGAAGCTTTCTTT. This gives the protein CASSSYGGAEAFF.